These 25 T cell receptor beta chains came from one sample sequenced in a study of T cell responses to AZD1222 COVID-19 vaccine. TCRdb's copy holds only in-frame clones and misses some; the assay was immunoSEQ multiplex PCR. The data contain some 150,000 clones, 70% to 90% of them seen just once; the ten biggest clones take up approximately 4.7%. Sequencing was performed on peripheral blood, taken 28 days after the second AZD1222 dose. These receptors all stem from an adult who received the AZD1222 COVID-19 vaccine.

In DNA, the CDR3 is TGTGCCAGCAGCCAGACAGGAGAAAGAGAGACCCAGTACTTC. Encoded protein: CASSQTGERETQYF. The gene calls are TRBV11-3 and TRBJ2-5; tentatively, D is TRBD1 (6 bases). Germline V gene sequence: CDR1 SGHNT, CDR2 YENEEA. Between the trimmed V and J ends, which lost 5 bases and 4 bases, there was a span of 14 bases. This CDR3 is 14 amino acids long.

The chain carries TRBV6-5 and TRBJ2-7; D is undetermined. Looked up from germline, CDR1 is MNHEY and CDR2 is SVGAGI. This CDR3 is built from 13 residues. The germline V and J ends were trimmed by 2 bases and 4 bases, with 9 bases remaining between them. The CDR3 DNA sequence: TGTGCCAGCAGTTACCCAGGAAGTTACGAGCAGTACTTC. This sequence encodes CASSYPGSYEQYF.

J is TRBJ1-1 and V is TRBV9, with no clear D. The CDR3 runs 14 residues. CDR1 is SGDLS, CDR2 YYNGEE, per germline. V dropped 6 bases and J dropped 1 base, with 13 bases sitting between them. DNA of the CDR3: TGTGCCAGCACCGAATCGCATTCGAACACTGAAGCTTTCTTT. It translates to CASTESHSNTEAFF.

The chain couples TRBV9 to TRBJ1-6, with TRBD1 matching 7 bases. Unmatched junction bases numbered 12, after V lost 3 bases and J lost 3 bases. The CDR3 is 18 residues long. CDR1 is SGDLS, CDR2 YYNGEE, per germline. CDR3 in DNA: TGTGCCAGCAGCGGACAGGGAAAGGGTACTTTCTATAATTCACCCCTCCACTTT. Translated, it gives CASSGQGKGTFYNSPLHF.

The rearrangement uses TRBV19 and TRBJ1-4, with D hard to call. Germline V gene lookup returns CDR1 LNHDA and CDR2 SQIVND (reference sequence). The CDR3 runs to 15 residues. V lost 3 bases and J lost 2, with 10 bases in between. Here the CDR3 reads CASSIRGATNEKLFF. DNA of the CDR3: TGTGCCAGTAGTATTCGGGGAGCGACTAATGAAAAACTGTTTTTT.

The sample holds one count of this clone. CDR3 protein: CASSHDEDNEQFF. The CDR3 coding sequence is TGTGCCAGCAGTCACGACGAAGACAATGAGCAGTTCTTC. The chain carries TRBV12-3 or TRBV12-4 and TRBJ2-1, with D unresolved. The CDR3 runs 13 residues. V lost 5 bases to trimming and J lost 5 bases, with 10 bases between them.

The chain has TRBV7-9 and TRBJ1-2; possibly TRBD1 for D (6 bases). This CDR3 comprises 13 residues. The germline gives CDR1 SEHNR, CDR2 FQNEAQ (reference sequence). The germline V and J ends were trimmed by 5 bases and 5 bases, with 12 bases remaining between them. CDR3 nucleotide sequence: TGTGCCAGCAGCCAAAGCCAGGGGTATGGCTACACCTTC. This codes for CASSQSQGYGYTF.

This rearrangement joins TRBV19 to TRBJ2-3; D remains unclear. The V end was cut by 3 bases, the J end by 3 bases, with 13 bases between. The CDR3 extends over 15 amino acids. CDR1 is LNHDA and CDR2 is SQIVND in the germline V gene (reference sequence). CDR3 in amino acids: CASSILSDGTDTQYF. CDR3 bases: TGTGCCAGTAGTATCCTCTCGGACGGGACAGATACGCAGTATTTT.

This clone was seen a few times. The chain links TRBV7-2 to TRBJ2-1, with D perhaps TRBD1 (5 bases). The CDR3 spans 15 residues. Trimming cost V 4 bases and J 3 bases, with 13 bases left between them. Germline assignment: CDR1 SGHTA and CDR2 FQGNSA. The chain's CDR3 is CASSYQTAVYNEQFF. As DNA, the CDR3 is TGTGCCAGCAGCTACCAGACAGCTGTCTACAATGAGCAGTTCTTC.

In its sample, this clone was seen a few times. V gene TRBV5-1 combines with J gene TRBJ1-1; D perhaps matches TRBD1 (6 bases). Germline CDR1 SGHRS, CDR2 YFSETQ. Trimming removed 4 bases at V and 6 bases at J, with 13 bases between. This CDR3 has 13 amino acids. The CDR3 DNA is TGCGCCAGCAGCGCCCAGGAGGGGGCTGAAGCTTTCTTT. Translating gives CASSAQEGAEAFF.

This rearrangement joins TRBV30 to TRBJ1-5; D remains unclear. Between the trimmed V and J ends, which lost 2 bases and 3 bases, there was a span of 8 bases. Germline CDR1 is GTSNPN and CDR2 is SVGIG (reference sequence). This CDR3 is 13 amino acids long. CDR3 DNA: TGTGCCTGGAGTCAAACACCCAATCAGCCCCAGCATTTT. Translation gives CAWSQTPNQPQHF.

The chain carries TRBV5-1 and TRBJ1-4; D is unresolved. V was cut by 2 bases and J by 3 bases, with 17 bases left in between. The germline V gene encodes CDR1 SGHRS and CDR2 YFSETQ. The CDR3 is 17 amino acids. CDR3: CASSFGPPSGANEKLFF. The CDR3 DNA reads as TGCGCCAGCAGCTTCGGACCCCCAAGTGGGGCTAATGAAAAACTGTTTTTT.

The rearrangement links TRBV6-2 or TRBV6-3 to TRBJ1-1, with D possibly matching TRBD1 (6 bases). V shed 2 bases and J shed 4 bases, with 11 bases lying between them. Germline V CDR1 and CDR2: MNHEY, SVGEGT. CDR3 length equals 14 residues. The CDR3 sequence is CASSYPRGGTEAFF. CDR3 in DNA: TGTGCCAGCAGTTACCCGAGGGGGGGCACTGAAGCTTTCTTT.

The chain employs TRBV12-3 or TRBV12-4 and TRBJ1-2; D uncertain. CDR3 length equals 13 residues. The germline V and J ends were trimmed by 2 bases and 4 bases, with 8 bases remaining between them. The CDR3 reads CASSLMGPYGYTF. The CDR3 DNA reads TGTGCCAGCAGTTTAATGGGCCCCTATGGCTACACCTTC.

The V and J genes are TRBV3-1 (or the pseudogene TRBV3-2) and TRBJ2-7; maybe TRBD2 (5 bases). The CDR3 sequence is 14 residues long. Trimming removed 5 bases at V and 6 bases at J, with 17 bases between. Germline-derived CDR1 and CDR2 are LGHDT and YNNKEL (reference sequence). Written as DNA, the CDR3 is TGTGCCAGCAGCTCCTCTGGGAGCCCGGGCGAGCAGTACTTC. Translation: CASSSSGSPGEQYF.

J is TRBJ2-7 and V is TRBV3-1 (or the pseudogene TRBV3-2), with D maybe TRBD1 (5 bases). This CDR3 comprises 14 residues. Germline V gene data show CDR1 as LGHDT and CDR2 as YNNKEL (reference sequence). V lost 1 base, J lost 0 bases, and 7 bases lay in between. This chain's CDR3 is CASSQVDSSYEQYF. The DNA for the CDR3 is TGTGCCAGCAGCCAAGTCGACAGCTCCTACGAGCAGTACTTC.

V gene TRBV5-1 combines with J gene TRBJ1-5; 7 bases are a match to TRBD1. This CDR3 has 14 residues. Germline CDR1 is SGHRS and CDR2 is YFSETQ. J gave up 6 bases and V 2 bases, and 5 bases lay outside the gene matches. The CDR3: CASSFRGVAQPQHF. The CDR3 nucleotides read TGCGCCAGCAGCTTCAGGGGGGTGGCTCAGCCCCAGCATTTT. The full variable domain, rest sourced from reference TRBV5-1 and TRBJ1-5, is KAGVTQTPRYLIKTRGQQVTLSCSPISGHRSVSWYQQTPGQGLQFLFEYFSETQRNKGNFPGRFSGRQFSNSRSEMNVSTLELGDSALYLCASSFRGVAQPQHFGDGTRLSIL.

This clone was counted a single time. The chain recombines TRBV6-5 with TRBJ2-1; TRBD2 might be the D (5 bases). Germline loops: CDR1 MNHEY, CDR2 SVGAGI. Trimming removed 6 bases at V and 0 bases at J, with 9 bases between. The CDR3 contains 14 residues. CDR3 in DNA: TGTGCCAGCAGGGACTTCCGCTCCTACAATGAGCAGTTCTTC. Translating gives CASRDFRSYNEQFF.

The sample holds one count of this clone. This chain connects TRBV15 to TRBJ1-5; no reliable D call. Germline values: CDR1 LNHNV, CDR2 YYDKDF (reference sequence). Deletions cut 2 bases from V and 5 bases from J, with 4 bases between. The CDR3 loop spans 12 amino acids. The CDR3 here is CATSRRYQPQHF. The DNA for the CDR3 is TGTGCCACCAGCAGAAGGTATCAGCCCCAGCATTTT.

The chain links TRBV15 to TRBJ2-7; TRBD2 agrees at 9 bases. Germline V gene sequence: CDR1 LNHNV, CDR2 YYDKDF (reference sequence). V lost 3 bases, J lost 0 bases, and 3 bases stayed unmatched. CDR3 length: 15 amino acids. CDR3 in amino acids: CATSRGSGGSYEQYF. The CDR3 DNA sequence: TGTGCCACCAGCAGGGGTAGCGGGGGCTCCTACGAGCAGTACTTC.

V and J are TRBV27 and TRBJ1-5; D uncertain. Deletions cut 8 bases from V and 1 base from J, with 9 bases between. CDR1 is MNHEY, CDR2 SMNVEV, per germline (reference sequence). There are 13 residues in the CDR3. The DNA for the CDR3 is TGTGCCAGCGCCGAGCGGAGCAATCAGCCCCAGCATTTT. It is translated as CASAERSNQPQHF.

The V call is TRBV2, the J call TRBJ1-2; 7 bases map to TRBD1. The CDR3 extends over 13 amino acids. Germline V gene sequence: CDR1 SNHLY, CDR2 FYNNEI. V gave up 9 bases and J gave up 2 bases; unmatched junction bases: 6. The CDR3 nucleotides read TGTGCCAGTGAGGGGGCACCAAACTATGGCTACACCTTC. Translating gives CASEGAPNYGYTF. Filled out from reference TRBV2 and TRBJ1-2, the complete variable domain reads EPEVTQTPSHQVTQMGQEVILRCVPISNHLYFYWYRQILGQKVEFLVSFYNNEISEKSEIFDDQFSVERPDGSNFTLKIRSTKLEDSAMYFCASEGAPNYGYTFGSGTRLTVV.

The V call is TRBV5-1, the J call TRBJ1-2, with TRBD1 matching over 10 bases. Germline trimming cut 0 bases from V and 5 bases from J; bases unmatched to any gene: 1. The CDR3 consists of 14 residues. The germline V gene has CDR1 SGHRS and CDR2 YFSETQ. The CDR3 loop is CASSLGGQGYGYTF. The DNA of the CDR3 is TGCGCCAGCAGCTTGGGGGGACAGGGGTATGGCTACACCTTC.

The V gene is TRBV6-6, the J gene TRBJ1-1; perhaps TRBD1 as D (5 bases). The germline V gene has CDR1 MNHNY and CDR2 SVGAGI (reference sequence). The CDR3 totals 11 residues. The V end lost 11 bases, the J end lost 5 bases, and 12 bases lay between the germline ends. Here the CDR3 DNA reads TGTGCCTCTGGGGGTGGGACTGAAGCTTTCTTT. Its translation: CASGGGTEAFF.

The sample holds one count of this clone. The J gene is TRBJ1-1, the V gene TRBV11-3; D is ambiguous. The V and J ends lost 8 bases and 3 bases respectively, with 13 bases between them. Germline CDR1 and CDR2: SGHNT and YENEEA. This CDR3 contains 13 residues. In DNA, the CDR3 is TGTGCCAGCGCCCAAGGTGGGGACACTGAAGCTTTCTTT. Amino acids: CASAQGGDTEAFF. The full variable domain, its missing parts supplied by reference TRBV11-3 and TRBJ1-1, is EAGVVQSPRYKIIEKKQPVAFWCNPISGHNTLYWYLQNLGQGPELLIRYENEEAVDDSQLPKDRFSAERLKGVDSTLKIQPAELGDSAVYLCASAQGGDTEAFFGQGTRLTVV.